Reported below is one T cell receptor beta chain. This sample is part of a study of blood T cell repertoires in COVID-19. The germline V gene encodes CDR1 SGHTA and CDR2 FQGNSA. This CDR3 has 12 residues. Between the trimmed V and J ends, which lost 9 bases and 7 bases, there was a span of 13 bases. Profiled with immunoSEQ multiplex PCR; TCRdb holds only in-frame clones, not every one. The sample carries tens of thousands of clones, approximately 86% recorded once. Sequences were obtained from peripheral blood. The J gene is TRBJ2-1, the V gene TRBV7-2, with D tentatively TRBD2 (6 bases). The TCR originated in a man between 65 and 80 years old with acute or convalescent COVID-19. The CDR3: CAREGPGNEQFF. Here the CDR3 DNA reads TGTGCCAGGGAGGGGCCCGGGAATGAGCAGTTCTTC.